This T cell receptor beta chain comes out of a study of siplizumab effects on memory and regulatory T cells. Findings and caveats of the study: The naive T cell population seemed more diverse than memory cells and seemed a major contributor to the alloresponse.

As to this clone: What it binds is unknown.

The CDR3 sequence is 16 residues long. V was pared by 0 bases and J by 4 bases, with 6 bases of the junction left unmatched. The germline V gene encodes CDR1 SEHNR and CDR2 FQNEAQ (reference sequence). Every sample had 95,000 to 100,000 of its TCR templates assayed. TCRdb's table, derived via immunoSEQ multiplex PCR, lists solely in-frame clones and lacks some. The table records approximately 58,000 clones, approximately 93% of them present only once. The sequence was collected from a human donor in good health. The sequenced sample consisted of CD8+ T cells sorted from blood. This chain links TRBV7-9 with TRBJ2-3; 8 bases line up with TRBD2. This chain's CDR3 is CASSLAERGSSDTQYF. The CDR3 DNA follows: TGTGCCAGCAGCTTAGCCGAGCGGGGGAGTTCAGATACGCAGTATTTT.